These 26 T cell receptor beta chains originate from one sample sequenced in a study of blood T cell repertoires in COVID-19. Profiled with immunoSEQ multiplex PCR; TCRdb holds only in-frame clones, not every one. The sample lists some 510,000 clones, around nine tenths seen once, with 1.5% to 2% in the top ten. Sequencing input: PBMCs or T cells enriched from blood (not recorded which). These TCRs come from a middle-aged woman who had recovered from COVID-19.

The chain is built from TRBV7-9 and TRBJ2-7; no firm D call. The CDR3 is 14 residues long. Trimming took 0 bases from V and 7 from J, leaving 13 bases between them. CDR1 is SEHNR and CDR2 is FQNEAQ in the germline V gene (reference sequence). This chain's CDR3 is CASSLARESREQYF. In nucleotides, the CDR3 is TGTGCCAGCAGCTTAGCTCGAGAAAGTCGGGAGCAGTACTTC.

The V call is TRBV4-1, the J call TRBJ1-4; D perhaps matches TRBD1 (5 bases). Trimming stripped 8 bases from V and 6 bases from J, with 19 bases between. The CDR3 length is 15 residues. Germline V CDR1 and CDR2: MGHRA, YSYEKL. CDR3 in amino acids: CASQSRAGDYEKLFF. DNA for the CDR3: TGCGCCAGCCAGTCACGAGCGGGGGACTATGAAAAACTGTTTTTT.

The CDR3 sequence is CASSPGTSGRARETQYF. DNA of the CDR3: TGTGCCAGCAGCCCAGGGACTAGCGGGAGGGCCCGAGAGACCCAGTACTTC. The J gene is TRBJ2-5, the V gene TRBV7-6; 16 positions agree with TRBD2. Trimming took 5 bases from V and 4 from J; bases not matched to a gene: 7. Per germline, CDR1 SGHVS and CDR2 FNYEAQ. The CDR3 is 17 residues long.

This chain uses TRBV18 with TRBJ1-1; TRBD1 is a possible D gene (6 bases). Germline loops: CDR1 KGHSH, CDR2 LQKENI. The V end was cut by 3 bases, the J end by 10 bases, with 15 bases between. This CDR3 contains 13 residues. This CDR3 reads CASSPGGGQIAFF. CDR3 nucleotide sequence: TGTGCCAGCTCACCTGGCGGCGGACAGATAGCTTTCTTT.

The CDR3 here is CAISDPAKPANEKLFF. The CDR3 nucleotides read TGTGCCATCAGTGATCCCGCAAAACCGGCTAATGAAAAACTGTTTTTT. This chain connects TRBV10-3 to TRBJ1-4; no definite D call. The CDR3 loop spans 16 amino acids. Germline-derived CDR1 and CDR2 are ENHRY and SYGVKD. V lost 3 bases and J lost 3, with 14 bases in between.

This clone was counted a single time. V is TRBV5-1 and J is TRBJ2-2; weak D call: TRBD1 (7 bases). The CDR3 contains 16 residues. With 1 base removed from V and 2 bases from J, the gap between germline ends came to 12 bases. Germline V lookup: CDR1 SGHRS, CDR2 YFSETQ. This CDR3 reads CASSLTQGGNTGELFF. CDR3 nucleotides: TGCGCCAGCAGCTTGACTCAGGGGGGTAACACCGGGGAGCTGTTTTTT. Looking up the rest from reference TRBV5-1 and TRBJ2-2 gives the full variable domain: KAGVTQTPRYLIKTRGQQVTLSCSPISGHRSVSWYQQTPGQGLQFLFEYFSETQRNKGNFPGRFSGRQFSNSRSEMNVSTLELGDSALYLCASSLTQGGNTGELFFGEGSRLTVL.

The CDR3 sequence: CASSLALAGWGEQFF. CDR3 nucleotides: TGTGCCAGCAGCTTAGCGCTAGCGGGGTGGGGTGAGCAGTTCTTC. This chain connects TRBV7-2 to TRBJ2-1, with 9 bases matching TRBD2. The germline V gene encodes CDR1 SGHTA and CDR2 FQGNSA. The V segment lost 0 bases and the J segment 9 bases; nucleotides outside the gene matches: 6. The CDR3 contains 15 residues.

About this clone itself: Relative to the germline gene, one junction end is altered; a read error may explain this. The chain is built from TRBV5-6 and TRBJ2-1; maybe TRBD2 (6 bases). Per the germline V gene, CDR1 is SGHDT and CDR2 is YYEEEE. The CDR3 is 14 amino acids. CDR3 bases: TGTGCCAGCAGTTTGGCTAGCGCTTACAATGAGCAGTTCTTC. It is translated as CASSLASAYNEQFF.

This chain connects TRBV18 to TRBJ1-3; 7 bases agree with TRBD1. V was clipped by 3 bases and J by 1 base; unmatched bases: 3. CDR3 length: 15 residues. Germline V CDR1 and CDR2: KGHSH, LQKENI. The CDR3 reads CASSPRGLSGNTIYF. DNA of the CDR3: TGTGCCAGCTCACCGAGGGGGCTGTCTGGAAACACCATATATTTT.

J is TRBJ1-5 and V is TRBV7-2; perhaps TRBD1 as D (6 bases). Trimming took 3 bases from V and 0 from J, leaving 9 bases between them. Per the germline V gene, CDR1 is SGHTA and CDR2 is FQGNSA. The CDR3 has 15 residues. DNA for the CDR3: TGTGCCAGCAGCTTGACAGGAAATAGCAATCAGCCCCAGCATTTT. Amino acids: CASSLTGNSNQPQHF.

The chain carries TRBV19 and TRBJ1-5; TRBD1 is a possible D gene (5 bases). CDR1 is LNHDA and CDR2 is SQIVND in the germline V gene (reference sequence). Trimming cost V 8 bases and J 3 bases, with 11 bases left between them. The CDR3 has 13 residues. Here the CDR3 reads CASADTLNQPQHF. CDR3 DNA: TGTGCCAGTGCGGACACCCTCAATCAGCCCCAGCATTTT.

The chain couples TRBV19 to TRBJ1-5, with D possibly matching TRBD1 (6 bases). This CDR3 is 15 amino acids long. Germline CDR1 is LNHDA and CDR2 is SQIVND (reference sequence). V lost 5 bases to trimming and J lost 5 bases, with 16 bases between them. The CDR3 reads CASSSWDTRDQPQHF. The CDR3 nucleotides are TGTGCCAGTAGTTCATGGGACACACGAGATCAGCCCCAGCATTTT. Full variable domain (missing parts from reference TRBV19 and TRBJ1-5): DGGITQSPKYLFRKEGQNVTLSCEQNLNHDAMYWYRQDPGQGLRLIYYSQIVNDFQKGDIAEGYSVSREKKESFPLTVTSAQKNPTAFYLCASSSWDTRDQPQHFGDGTRLSIL.

This clone was seen only a few times. The chain is built from TRBV27 and TRBJ1-5; 8 positions match TRBD1. Germline V lookup: CDR1 MNHEY, CDR2 SMNVEV (reference sequence). This CDR3 spans 16 amino acids. The ends lost 6 bases at V and 0 bases at J; junction bases unmatched: 7. CDR3 sequence (DNA): TGTGCCAGCAGAGGGACAGGAGCTTATAGCAATCAGCCCCAGCATTTT. It encodes CASRGTGAYSNQPQHF.

In DNA, the CDR3 is TGTGCCAGCAGCTTAGAGAGTCCGGGATTGGACTTCAATGAGCAGTTCTTC. Amino acid sequence: CASSLESPGLDFNEQFF. The gene calls are TRBV7-9 and TRBJ2-1; D may be TRBD2 (5 bases). CDR1 SEHNR and CDR2 FQNEAQ come from the germline V gene (reference sequence). V was shortened by 1 base and J by 6 bases, with 19 bases between the two germline ends. The CDR3 totals 17 residues.

This clone was found once. The genes are TRBV7-2 and TRBJ1-2; D is unresolved. V lost 4 bases and J 7 bases, leaving 7 bases between the germline ends. The CDR3 extends over 11 amino acids. CDR1 is SGHTA and CDR2 is FQGNSA in the germline V gene. The CDR3 bases are TGTGCCAGCAGCTGGCTCTCTGGCTACACCTTC. The encoded protein is CASSWLSGYTF.

The sample holds a few counts of this clone. The V and J genes are TRBV25-1 and TRBJ2-1, with TRBD2 identical over 9 bases. V gave up 1 base and J gave up 4 bases; unmatched junction bases: 11. The V gene's germline CDR1 is MGHDK and CDR2 SYGVNS. This CDR3 contains 18 residues. The CDR3 coding sequence is TGTGCCAGCAGTGAATCGGCGGGAGGGCGACCCCTATACAATGAGCAGTTCTTC. It encodes CASSESAGGRPLYNEQFF.

The chain combines TRBV30 with TRBJ2-2; 13 nucleotides match TRBD2. The CDR3 length is 15 residues. In germline, CDR1 is GTSNPN, CDR2 SVGIG (reference sequence). V lost 5 bases, J lost 2 bases, and 2 bases stayed unmatched. This CDR3 is CAWGGLAGNTGELFF. In nucleotides, the CDR3 is TGTGCCTGGGGGGGACTAGCGGGAAACACCGGGGAGCTGTTTTTT.

J is TRBJ1-2 and V is TRBV6-5; D may be TRBD1 (6 bases). The CDR3 is 11 amino acids. The V end was cut by 5 bases, the J end by 5 bases, with 6 bases between. Germline CDR1 MNHEY, CDR2 SVGAGI. CDR3: CASSTGYGYTF. For the CDR3, the DNA is TGTGCCAGCAGTACAGGGTATGGCTACACCTTC.

The chain employs TRBV9 and TRBJ1-3; the D is unclear. CDR3 length: 16 amino acids. Trimming pared 0 bases from V and 4 bases from J, leaving 14 bases between. Germline CDR1 is SGDLS and CDR2 is YYNGEE. CDR3 bases: TGTGCCAGCAGCGTAGAGGAGGGAAACTTCGGAAACACCATATATTTT. It is translated as CASSVEEGNFGNTIYF.

V and J are TRBV5-1 and TRBJ1-5; D remains ambiguous. Germline V gives CDR1 SGHRS, CDR2 YFSETQ. Trimming cost V 4 bases and J 2 bases, with 7 bases left between them. The CDR3 spans 13 residues. Here the CDR3 reads CASSVAGNQPQHF. As DNA, the CDR3 is TGCGCCAGCAGCGTAGCGGGCAATCAGCCCCAGCATTTT.

This chain joins TRBV10-3 and TRBJ1-1, with 9 positions matching TRBD1. Losses at the gene ends were 6 bases for V and 3 bases for J; bases not matched to a gene: 8. There are 15 residues in the CDR3. Per the germline V gene, CDR1 is ENHRY and CDR2 is SYGVKD. CDR3 bases: TGTGCCATCAGGGTCCCGGGACAGGGTTACACTGAAGCTTTCTTT. This gives the protein CAIRVPGQGYTEAFF.

The chain employs TRBV5-5 and TRBJ2-1; D perhaps matches TRBD2 (6 bases). This CDR3 has 16 amino acids. The V and J ends lost 2 bases and 0 bases respectively, with 12 bases between them. Germline V CDR1 and CDR2: SGHKS, YYEKEE (reference sequence). For the CDR3, the DNA is TGTGCCAGCAGCTTCGCCGGGAGCTCCTCCTACAATGAGCAGTTCTTC. It yields the protein CASSFAGSSSYNEQFF.

The chain joins TRBV4-3 to TRBJ2-7; tentative D call: TRBD2 (5 bases). CDR1 is LGHNA, CDR2 YSLEER, per germline. This CDR3 is built from 15 residues. Trimming pared 0 bases from V and 3 bases from J, leaving 12 bases between. CDR3 in amino acids: CASSQDLPLVYEQYF. In nucleotides, the CDR3 is TGCGCCAGCAGCCAAGATCTGCCACTAGTCTACGAGCAGTACTTC.

The V gene is TRBV6-1, the J gene TRBJ2-7; a weak D match, TRBD1 (6 bases). This CDR3 region has 14 residues. V lost 1 base and J lost 2, with 9 bases in between. Germline V gene data show CDR1 as MNHNS and CDR2 as SASEGT. CDR3 protein: CASSEVGQTYEQYF. The CDR3 DNA reads as TGTGCCAGCAGTGAAGTGGGACAAACCTACGAGCAGTACTTC.

This clone was detected once. This chain connects TRBV5-1 to TRBJ2-6; 10 bases match TRBD1. Germline assignment: CDR1 SGHRS and CDR2 YFSETQ. J gave up 3 bases and V 0 bases, and 18 bases lay outside the gene matches. The CDR3 runs 22 residues. The CDR3 nucleotides read TGCGCCAGCAGCTTGGCTGGAGGCCCCACCCAGGACAGGGGGGATGGGGCCAACGTCCTGACTTTC. Amino acid sequence: CASSLAGGPTQDRGDGANVLTF.

The chain uses TRBV19 and TRBJ2-2; 7 nucleotides align to TRBD1. The trim removed 6 bases at V and 5 bases at J, leaving 6 bases unmatched. The CDR3 contains 14 residues. Germline assignment: CDR1 LNHDA and CDR2 SQIVND (reference sequence). CDR3 in amino acids: CASRQGELTGELFF. The CDR3 DNA is TGTGCCAGTAGGCAGGGGGAGTTGACCGGGGAGCTGTTTTTT.